This TCR beta chain originates from a study of siplizumab effects on memory and regulatory T cells. Produced via immunoSEQ multiplex PCR; TCRdb's table is partial and in-frame only. The repertoire holds some 120,000 clones, with about 95% as singletons. Sequences were obtained from non-Treg CD4+ T cells sorted from blood. The receptor comes from a human donor in good health.

For the CDR3, the DNA is TGTGCCAGCAAGGGACTAGCTTCCAACGAGCAGTACTTC. It codes for CASKGLASNEQYF. The V call is TRBV25-1, the J call TRBJ2-7; 9 nucleotides agree with TRBD2. The CDR3 runs 13 residues. Unmatched junction bases numbered 6, after V lost 7 bases and J lost 5 bases. Per the germline V gene, CDR1 is MGHDK and CDR2 is SYGVNS.